This T cell receptor beta chain came from a study of blood T cell repertoires in COVID-19. The age range of participants was about 18 to 90 years, with residence in around 22 US areas. Participants had their cohort set by participant-reported clinical history. Donors of Cohort 3 who recovered were those that had two negative PCRs, clearance, or symptom resolution. Per germline, CDR1 SQVTM and CDR2 ANQGSEA. V gave up 8 bases and J gave up 5 bases; unmatched junction bases: 16. The CDR3 covers 16 residues. Authors' data handling: It was from reference gene primer amplification that nucleated cell counts were estimated. Measured with immunoSEQ multiplex PCR; TCRdb has only the in-frame clones, and not every one. V and J calls plus clone size are reproduced from that table; the DNA served to infer D and trimming. The table has 250,000 or so clones, roughly 86% seen once.

The J gene is TRBJ2-3, the V gene TRBV29-1; 10 bases are a match to TRBD2. The TCR comes from a woman between 45 and 60 years old who had recovered from COVID-19. Sequenced material: PBMCs or T cells enriched from blood (not recorded which). The CDR3 bases are TGCAGCTCAAAAACCGGGACTAGCGTTAAGGTAGATACGCAGTATTTT. This codes for CSSKTGTSVKVDTQYF.